One and the same sample provided the 18 T cell receptor beta chains below, sequenced in a study of blood T cell repertoires in COVID-19. Profiled with immunoSEQ multiplex PCR; TCRdb holds only in-frame clones, not every one. The profile covers some 97,000 clones, with roughly 85% appearing a single time and less than 3.5% taken by the ten largest. Material for sequencing was PBMCs or T cells enriched from blood (not recorded which). The receptors derive from a woman aged 50 to 60 who had recovered from COVID-19.

This chain joins TRBV6-5 and TRBJ1-2; D possibly corresponds to TRBD1 (5 bases). The germline gives CDR1 MNHEY, CDR2 SVGAGI. CDR3 length: 14 residues. The V and J ends lost 7 bases and 2 bases respectively, with 14 bases between them. CDR3 sequence (DNA): TGTGCCAGCACAGCAGTGACAGCCAACTATGGCTACACCTTC. It codes for CASTAVTANYGYTF.

This clone was detected many times. The J gene is TRBJ1-3, the V gene TRBV5-1; D call uncertain. This CDR3 has 15 residues. Germline V gene sequence: CDR1 SGHRS, CDR2 YFSETQ. V was cut by 0 bases and J by 3 bases, with 10 bases left in between. The CDR3 protein is CASSLELSRGNTIYF. The CDR3 nucleotides read TGCGCCAGCAGCTTGGAACTGTCTCGTGGAAACACCATATATTTT.

This clone occurred a few times. The rearrangement links TRBV5-1 to TRBJ1-2; TRBD1 matches 8 bases. The germline V gene has CDR1 SGHRS and CDR2 YFSETQ. The trim removed 0 bases at V and 7 bases at J, leaving 8 bases unmatched. The CDR3 contains 15 residues. CDR3 in DNA: TGCGCCAGCAGCTTGGCAGTGACAGGGGTTAGTGGCTACACCTTC. Translated, it gives CASSLAVTGVSGYTF.

The V call is TRBV28, the J call TRBJ2-7, with TRBD2 matching over 8 bases. Losses at the gene ends were 7 bases for V and 1 base for J; bases not matched to a gene: 9. This CDR3 spans 15 amino acids. Germline V gene sequence: CDR1 MDHEN, CDR2 SYDVKM. CDR3 protein: CASILRGLGSYEQYF. CDR3 bases: TGTGCCAGCATCCTGAGGGGACTAGGATCCTACGAGCAGTACTTC. Together with reference TRBV28 and TRBJ2-7, the CDR3 gives the full variable domain: DVKVTQSSRYLVKRTGEKVFLECVQDMDHENMFWYRQDPGLGLRLIYFSYDVKMKEKGDIPEGYSVSREKKERFSLILESASTNQTSMYLCASILRGLGSYEQYFGPGTRLTVT.

In its sample, this clone was seen a few times. The rearrangement joins TRBV2 to TRBJ2-5; D gene ambiguous. Germline V gives CDR1 SNHLY, CDR2 FYNNEI. The CDR3 is 15 amino acids. Trimming took off 3 bases at V and 1 base at J, with 12 bases between the two ends. CDR3 region: CASSDSGFAQETQYF. In DNA, the CDR3 is TGTGCCAGCAGTGATAGTGGTTTCGCCCAAGAGACCCAGTACTTC.

As DNA, the CDR3 is TGTGCCAGCAGCCAAAAAGGACTAGCGGACAATGAGCAGTTCTTC. Translation: CASSQKGLADNEQFF. The chain links TRBV3-1 (or the pseudogene TRBV3-2) to TRBJ2-1; TRBD2 agrees at 10 bases. V shed 2 bases, J shed 5 bases, and the junction held 3 bases outside the gene matches. CDR3 length equals 15 residues. The germline V gene encodes CDR1 LGHDT and CDR2 YNNKEL (reference sequence).

V usage is TRBV9 and J usage is TRBJ2-2; no reliable D call. The CDR3 is made up of 14 amino acids. The V and J ends lost 6 bases and 4 bases respectively, with 13 bases between them. Germline V CDR1 and CDR2: SGDLS, YYNGEE. The CDR3 protein is CASKETSSTGELFF. The CDR3 DNA reads TGTGCCAGCAAGGAGACTTCCTCCACCGGGGAGCTGTTTTTT.

The chain carries TRBV7-6 and TRBJ1-3; D gene ambiguous. V was shortened by 3 bases and J by 0 bases, with 12 bases between the two germline ends. Looked up from germline, CDR1 is SGHVS and CDR2 is FNYEAQ. This CDR3 spans 16 amino acids. CDR3 protein: CASSFGSGDSGNTIYF. The DNA for the CDR3 is TGTGCCAGCAGCTTTGGGTCAGGCGACTCTGGAAACACCATATATTTT.

The genes are TRBV4-1 and TRBJ2-5; the match to TRBD2 covers 13 bases. Germline values: CDR1 MGHRA, CDR2 YSYEKL. The CDR3 covers 16 residues. J lost 2 bases, V lost 1 base, and 1 base had no gene match. The CDR3 DNA reads as TGCGCCAGCAGCCAAGGGACTAGCGGGGGACAAGAGACCCAGTACTTC. It is translated as CASSQGTSGGQETQYF.

This chain links TRBV6-5 with TRBJ1-4; D is ambiguous. V was pared by 8 bases and J by 8 bases, with 15 bases between. Per germline, CDR1 MNHEY and CDR2 SVGAGI. This CDR3 has 13 amino acids. For the CDR3, the DNA is TGTGCCAGCCGTATCGTGGGAGACGAAAAACTGTTTTTT. It encodes CASRIVGDEKLFF.

The chain is built from TRBV5-1 and TRBJ1-3, with TRBD1 matching 7 bases. Looked up from germline, CDR1 is SGHRS and CDR2 is YFSETQ. V shed 3 bases and J 6 bases; nucleotides not matched to a gene: 12. The CDR3 is 16 amino acids. CDR3 coding DNA: TGCGCCAGCAGCTACGGATTGGACAGGTCAGAAAACACCATATATTTT. Translating it yields CASSYGLDRSENTIYF.

This clone has ten or more counts. The V and J genes are TRBV19 and TRBJ2-1; 8 bases match TRBD2. CDR3 length: 14 amino acids. Germline-derived CDR1 and CDR2 are LNHDA and SQIVND (reference sequence). V shed 5 bases and J 8 bases; nucleotides not matched to a gene: 8. The CDR3 reads CASSEASGYDEQFF. The CDR3 DNA reads as TGTGCCAGTAGTGAGGCTAGCGGGTACGATGAGCAGTTCTTC.

The CDR3 sequence: CASSNPITNQPQHF. The CDR3 DNA reads TGTGCCAGCAGTAATCCGATTACAAATCAGCCCCAGCATTTT. The chain uses TRBV28 and TRBJ1-5; D unresolved. The CDR3 covers 14 residues. The V gene's germline CDR1 is MDHEN and CDR2 SYDVKM. The V gene lost 5 bases and the J gene lost 4 bases, with 12 bases spanning the gap.

The J gene is TRBJ1-1, the V gene TRBV2; no clear D. Germline CDR1 is SNHLY and CDR2 is FYNNEI. CDR3 size: 14 residues. With 5 bases removed from V and 3 bases from J, the gap between germline ends came to 13 bases. For the CDR3, the DNA is TGTGCCAGCAGTATAGGGAGATTGGACACTGAAGCTTTCTTT. Its protein is CASSIGRLDTEAFF.

V usage is TRBV10-1 and J usage is TRBJ2-6, with D possibly being TRBD2 (5 bases). Germline V lookup: CDR1 WNHNN, CDR2 SYGVQD (reference sequence). The CDR3 contains 18 residues. V was shortened by 8 bases and J by 2 bases, with 22 bases between the two germline ends. The CDR3 region is CASGGPRYLGTGANVLTF. CDR3 bases: TGCGCCAGCGGAGGCCCCCGTTACTTAGGTACTGGGGCCAACGTCCTGACTTTC.

This chain uses TRBV30 with TRBJ1-4, with 7 nucleotides matching TRBD1. Germline V gene data show CDR1 as GTSNPN and CDR2 as SVGIG (reference sequence). The CDR3 is made up of 12 amino acids. J lost 3 bases, V lost 6 bases, and 1 base had no gene match. In DNA, the CDR3 is TGTGCCTGCGACAGGGCTAATGAAAAACTGTTTTTT. This codes for CACDRANEKLFF.

The chain recombines TRBV2 with TRBJ2-7; 11 bases agree with TRBD2. Germline values: CDR1 SNHLY, CDR2 FYNNEI. Losses at the gene ends were 3 bases for V and 5 bases for J; bases not matched to a gene: 6. The CDR3 extends over 15 amino acids. CDR3 in amino acids: CASSDGLAGGDEQYF. The CDR3 DNA reads as TGTGCCAGCAGTGATGGCCTAGCGGGGGGTGACGAGCAGTACTTC.

CDR3 sequence: CASSLYPGQGNQPQHF. The CDR3 region has the DNA TGCGCCAGCAGCCTCTACCCGGGACAGGGTAATCAGCCCCAGCATTTT. The chain joins TRBV5-1 to TRBJ1-5; the match to TRBD1 covers 9 bases. This CDR3 has 16 residues. V shed 4 bases and J 4 bases; nucleotides not matched to a gene: 9. Germline values: CDR1 SGHRS, CDR2 YFSETQ.